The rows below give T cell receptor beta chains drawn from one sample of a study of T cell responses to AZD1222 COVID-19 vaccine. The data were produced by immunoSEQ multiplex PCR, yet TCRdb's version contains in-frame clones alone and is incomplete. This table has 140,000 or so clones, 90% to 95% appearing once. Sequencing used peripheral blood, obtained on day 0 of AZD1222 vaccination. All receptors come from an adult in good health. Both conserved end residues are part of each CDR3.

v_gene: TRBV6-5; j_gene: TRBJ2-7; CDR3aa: CASSYGAGVYEQYF
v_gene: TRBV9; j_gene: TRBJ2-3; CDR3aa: CASSPQRSDTQYF
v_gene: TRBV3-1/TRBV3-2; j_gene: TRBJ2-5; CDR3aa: CASSQTGAQETQYF
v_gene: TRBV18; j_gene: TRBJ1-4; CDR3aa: CASSPYTGVTNEKLFF
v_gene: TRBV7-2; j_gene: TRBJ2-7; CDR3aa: CASSLSGAGSYEQYF
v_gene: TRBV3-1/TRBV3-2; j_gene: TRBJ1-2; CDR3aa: CASSPQLKIWGALAYTF
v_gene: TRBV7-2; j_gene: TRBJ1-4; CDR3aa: CASSLEQGGEKLFF
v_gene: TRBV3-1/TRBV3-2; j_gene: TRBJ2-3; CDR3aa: CASSPDRGRTDTQYF
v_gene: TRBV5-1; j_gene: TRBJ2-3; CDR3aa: CASSLGQGDTQYF
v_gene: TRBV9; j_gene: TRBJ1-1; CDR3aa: CASSGDEGLVTEAFF
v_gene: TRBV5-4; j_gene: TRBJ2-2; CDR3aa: CASRVGPAGADGELFF
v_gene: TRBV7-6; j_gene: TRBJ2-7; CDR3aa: CASSLALGRPGEQYF
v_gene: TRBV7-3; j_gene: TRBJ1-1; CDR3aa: CASSLIAGGTEAFF
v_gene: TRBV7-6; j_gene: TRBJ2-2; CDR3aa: CASSLGFARTYPFTGELFF
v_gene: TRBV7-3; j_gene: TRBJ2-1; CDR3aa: CASSVGVSYNEQFF
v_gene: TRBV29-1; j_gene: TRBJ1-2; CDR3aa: CSVDLDNYGYTF
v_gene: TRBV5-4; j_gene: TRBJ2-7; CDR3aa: CASSLPQSPPYEQYF
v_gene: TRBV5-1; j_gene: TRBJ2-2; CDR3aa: CASRENTGELFF
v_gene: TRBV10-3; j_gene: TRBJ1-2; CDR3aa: CAISRDSRYGYTF
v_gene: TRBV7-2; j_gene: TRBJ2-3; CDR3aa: CASSLGLAGTITDTQYF
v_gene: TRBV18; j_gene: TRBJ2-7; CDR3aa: CASSPTTDSYEQYF
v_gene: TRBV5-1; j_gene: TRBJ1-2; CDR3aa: CASSRERGYGYTF
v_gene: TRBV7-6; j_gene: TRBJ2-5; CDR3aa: CASSSQETQYF
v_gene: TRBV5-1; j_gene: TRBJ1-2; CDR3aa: CASSFVGSAYGYTF
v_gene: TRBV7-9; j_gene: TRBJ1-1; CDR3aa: CASLKGGGTEAFF
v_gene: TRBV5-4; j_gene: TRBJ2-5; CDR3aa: CASSPLGRTQETQYF
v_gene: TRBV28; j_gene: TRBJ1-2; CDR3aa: CASSYQGGNYGYTF
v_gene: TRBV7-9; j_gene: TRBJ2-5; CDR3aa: CASSVGGGQETQYF
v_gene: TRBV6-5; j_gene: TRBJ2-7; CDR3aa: CATHRSRVRNEQYF
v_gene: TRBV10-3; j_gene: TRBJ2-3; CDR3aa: CAISERGRGGDTQYF
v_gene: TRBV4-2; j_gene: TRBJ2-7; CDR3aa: CASSQGVGTAYEQYF
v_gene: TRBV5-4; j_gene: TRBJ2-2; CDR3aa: CASSLGGTGAITGELFF
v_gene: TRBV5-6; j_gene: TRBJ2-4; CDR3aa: CASSNSGLRNIQYF